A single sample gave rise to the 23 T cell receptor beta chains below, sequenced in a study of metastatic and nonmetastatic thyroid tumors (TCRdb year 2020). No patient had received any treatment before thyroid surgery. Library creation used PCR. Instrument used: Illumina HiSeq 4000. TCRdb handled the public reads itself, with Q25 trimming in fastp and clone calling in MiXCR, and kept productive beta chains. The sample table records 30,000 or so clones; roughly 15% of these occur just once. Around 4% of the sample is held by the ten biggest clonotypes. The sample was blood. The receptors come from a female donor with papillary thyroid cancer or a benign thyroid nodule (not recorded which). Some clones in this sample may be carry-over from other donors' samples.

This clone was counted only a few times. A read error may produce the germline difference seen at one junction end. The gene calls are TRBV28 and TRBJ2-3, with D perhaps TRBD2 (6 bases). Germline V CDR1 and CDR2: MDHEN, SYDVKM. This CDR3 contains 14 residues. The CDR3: CASILTSCTDTQYF. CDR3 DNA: TGTGCCAGCATTTTAACTAGCTGCACAGATACGCAGTATTTT. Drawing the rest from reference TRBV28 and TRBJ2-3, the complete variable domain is DVKVTQSSRYLVKRTGEKVFLECVQDMDHENMFWYRQDPGLGLRLIYFSYDVKMKEKGDIPEGYSVSREKKERFSLILESASTNQTSMYLCASILTSCTDTQYFGPGTRLTVL.

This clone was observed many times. This CDR3 reads CASSYSVGDSLRPQHF. CDR3 in DNA: TGTGCCAGCAGTTACTCGGTCGGGGACAGCCTTCGGCCCCAGCATTTT. The genes are TRBV6-2 or TRBV6-3 and TRBJ1-5; TRBD1 aligns across 7 bases. The germline gives CDR1 MNHEY, CDR2 SVGEGT. The junction had 11 bases not matched to a gene; V was cut back by 0 bases and J by 9 bases. The CDR3 length is 16 residues.

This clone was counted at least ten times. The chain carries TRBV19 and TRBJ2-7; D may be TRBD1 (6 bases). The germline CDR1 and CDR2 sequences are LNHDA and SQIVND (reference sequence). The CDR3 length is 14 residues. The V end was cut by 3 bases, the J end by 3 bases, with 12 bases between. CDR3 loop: CASSMGAGDYEQYF. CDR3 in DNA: TGTGCCAGTAGTATGGGCGCAGGGGACTACGAGCAGTACTTC. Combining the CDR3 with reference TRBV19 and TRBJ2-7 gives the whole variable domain DGGITQSPKYLFRKEGQNVTLSCEQNLNHDAMYWYRQDPGQGLRLIYYSQIVNDFQKGDIAEGYSVSREKKESFPLTVTSAQKNPTAFYLCASSMGAGDYEQYFGPGTRLTVT.

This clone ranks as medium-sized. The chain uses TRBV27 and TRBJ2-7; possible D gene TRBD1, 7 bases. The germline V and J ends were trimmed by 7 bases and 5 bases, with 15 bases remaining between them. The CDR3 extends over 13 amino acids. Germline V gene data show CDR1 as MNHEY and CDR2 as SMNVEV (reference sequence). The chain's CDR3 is CASTGRGVHEQYF. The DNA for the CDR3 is TGTGCCAGCACTGGCAGGGGGGTCCACGAGCAGTACTTC.

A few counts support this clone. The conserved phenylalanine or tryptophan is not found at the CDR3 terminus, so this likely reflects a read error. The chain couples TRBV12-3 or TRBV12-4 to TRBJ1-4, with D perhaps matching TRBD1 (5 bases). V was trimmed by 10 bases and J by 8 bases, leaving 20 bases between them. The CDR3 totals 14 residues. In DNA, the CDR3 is TGTGCCAACTCTCCAGGCAGGGAGAACGAAAAACTGTTTCTT. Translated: CANSPGRENEKLFL.

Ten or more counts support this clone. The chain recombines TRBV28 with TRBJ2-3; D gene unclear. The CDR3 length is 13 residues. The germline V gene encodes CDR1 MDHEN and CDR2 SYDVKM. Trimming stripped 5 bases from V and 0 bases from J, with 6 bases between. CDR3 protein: CASSADSTDTQYF. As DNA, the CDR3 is TGTGCCAGCAGTGCAGACAGCACAGATACGCAGTATTTT.

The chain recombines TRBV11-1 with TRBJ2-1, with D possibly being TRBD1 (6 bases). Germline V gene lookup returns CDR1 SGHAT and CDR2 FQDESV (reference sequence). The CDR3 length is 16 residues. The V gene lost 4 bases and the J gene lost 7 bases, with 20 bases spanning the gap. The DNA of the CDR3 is TGTGCCAGCAGCTCACGGGACACCTCTTTTGGGAATGAGCAGTTCTTC. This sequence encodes CASSSRDTSFGNEQFF.

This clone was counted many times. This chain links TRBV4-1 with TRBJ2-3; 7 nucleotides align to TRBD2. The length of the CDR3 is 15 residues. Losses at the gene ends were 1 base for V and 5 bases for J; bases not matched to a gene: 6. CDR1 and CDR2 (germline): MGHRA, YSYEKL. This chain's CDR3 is CASSQARERLDTQYF. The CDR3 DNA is TGCGCCAGCAGCCAAGCGCGGGAGCGATTAGATACGCAGTATTTT.

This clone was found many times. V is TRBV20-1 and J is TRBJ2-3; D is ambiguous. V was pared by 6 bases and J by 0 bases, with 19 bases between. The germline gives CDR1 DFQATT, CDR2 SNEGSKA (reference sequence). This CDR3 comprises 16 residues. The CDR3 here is CSAPTRDIPSTDTQYF. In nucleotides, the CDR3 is TGCAGTGCCCCTACCCGAGACATCCCGAGCACAGATACGCAGTATTTT.

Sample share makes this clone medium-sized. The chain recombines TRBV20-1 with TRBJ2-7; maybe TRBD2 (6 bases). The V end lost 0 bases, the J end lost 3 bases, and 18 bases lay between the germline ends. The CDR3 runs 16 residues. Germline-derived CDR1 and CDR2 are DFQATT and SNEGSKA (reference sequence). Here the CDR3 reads CSARDFGGLGGYEQYF. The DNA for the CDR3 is TGCAGTGCTAGAGATTTTGGCGGGCTGGGGGGCTACGAGCAGTACTTC.

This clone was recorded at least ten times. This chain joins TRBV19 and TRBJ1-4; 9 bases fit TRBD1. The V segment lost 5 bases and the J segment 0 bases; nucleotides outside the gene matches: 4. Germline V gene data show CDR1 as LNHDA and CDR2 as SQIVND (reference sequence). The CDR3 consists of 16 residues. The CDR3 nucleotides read TGTGCCAGTAGTGGACAGGGGTCTCCAACTAATGAAAAACTGTTTTTT. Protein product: CASSGQGSPTNEKLFF.

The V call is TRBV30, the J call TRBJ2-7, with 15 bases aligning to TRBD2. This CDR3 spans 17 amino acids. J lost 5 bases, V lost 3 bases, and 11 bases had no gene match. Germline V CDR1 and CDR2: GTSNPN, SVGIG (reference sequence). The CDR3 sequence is CAWSDTPGLAGGNEQYF. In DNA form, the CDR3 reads TGTGCCTGGAGCGACACCCCGGGACTAGCGGGAGGAAACGAGCAGTACTTC.

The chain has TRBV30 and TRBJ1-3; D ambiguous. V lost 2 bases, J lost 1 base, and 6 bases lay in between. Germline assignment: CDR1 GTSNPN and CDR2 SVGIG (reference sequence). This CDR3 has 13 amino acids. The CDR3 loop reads CAWSWKSGNTIYF. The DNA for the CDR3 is TGTGCCTGGAGTTGGAAATCTGGAAACACCATATATTTT.

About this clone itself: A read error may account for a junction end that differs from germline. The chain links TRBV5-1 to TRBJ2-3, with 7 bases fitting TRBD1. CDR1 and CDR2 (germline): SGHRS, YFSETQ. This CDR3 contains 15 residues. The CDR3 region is CAISLVGRGLDTQYF. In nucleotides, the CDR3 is TGCGCCATCAGCTTGGTGGGTAGGGGGCTCGATACGCAGTATTTT.

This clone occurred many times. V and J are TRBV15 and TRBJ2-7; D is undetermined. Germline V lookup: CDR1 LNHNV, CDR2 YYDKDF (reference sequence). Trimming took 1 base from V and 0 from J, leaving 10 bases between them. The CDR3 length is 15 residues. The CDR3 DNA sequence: TGTGCCACCAGCAGAGTAGCTACGAGCTCCTACGAGCAGTACTTC. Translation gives CATSRVATSSYEQYF.

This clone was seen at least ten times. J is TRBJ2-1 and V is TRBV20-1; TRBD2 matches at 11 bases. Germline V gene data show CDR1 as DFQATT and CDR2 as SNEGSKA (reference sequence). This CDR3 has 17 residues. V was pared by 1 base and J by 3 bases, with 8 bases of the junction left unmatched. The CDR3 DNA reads TGCAGTGCTAGAGCCGAGACCGGGACTAGCGGCTACAATGAGCAGTTCTTC. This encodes CSARAETGTSGYNEQFF.

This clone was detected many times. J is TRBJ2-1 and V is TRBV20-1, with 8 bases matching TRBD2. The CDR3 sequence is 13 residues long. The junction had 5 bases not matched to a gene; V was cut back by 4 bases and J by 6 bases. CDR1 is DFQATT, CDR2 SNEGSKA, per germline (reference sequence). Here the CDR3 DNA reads TGCAGTGCTAACGTAGCGGGGTCCAATGAGCAGTTCTTC. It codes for CSANVAGSNEQFF.

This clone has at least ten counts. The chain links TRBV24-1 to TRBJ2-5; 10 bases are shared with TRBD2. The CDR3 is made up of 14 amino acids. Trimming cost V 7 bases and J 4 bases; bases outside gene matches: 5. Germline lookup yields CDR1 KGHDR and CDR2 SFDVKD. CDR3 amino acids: CATRETSGRETQYF. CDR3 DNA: TGTGCCACCAGAGAGACTAGCGGGCGAGAGACCCAGTACTTC.

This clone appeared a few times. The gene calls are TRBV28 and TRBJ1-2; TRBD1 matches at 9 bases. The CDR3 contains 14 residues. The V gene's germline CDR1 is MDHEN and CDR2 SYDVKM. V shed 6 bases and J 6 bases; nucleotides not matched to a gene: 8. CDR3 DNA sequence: TGTGCCAGCAGGGGACAGGGACGTCTTGATGGCTACACCTTC. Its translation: CASRGQGRLDGYTF.

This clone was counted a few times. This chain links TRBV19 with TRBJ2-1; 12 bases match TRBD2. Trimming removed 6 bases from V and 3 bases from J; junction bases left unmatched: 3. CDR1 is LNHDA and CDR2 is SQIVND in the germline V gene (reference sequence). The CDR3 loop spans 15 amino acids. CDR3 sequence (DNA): TGTGCCAGTAGCCTACTAGCGGGAGGCTACAATGAGCAGTTCTTC. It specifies CASSLLAGGYNEQFF. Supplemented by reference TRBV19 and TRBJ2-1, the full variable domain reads DGGITQSPKYLFRKEGQNVTLSCEQNLNHDAMYWYRQDPGQGLRLIYYSQIVNDFQKGDIAEGYSVSREKKESFPLTVTSAQKNPTAFYLCASSLLAGGYNEQFFGPGTRLTVL.

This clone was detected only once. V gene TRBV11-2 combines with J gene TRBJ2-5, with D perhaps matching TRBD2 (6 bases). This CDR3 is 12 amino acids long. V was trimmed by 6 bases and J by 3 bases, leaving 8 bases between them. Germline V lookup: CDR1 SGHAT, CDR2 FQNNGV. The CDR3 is CASSRLEETQYF. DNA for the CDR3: TGTGCCAGCAGTCGACTAGAAGAGACCCAGTACTTC.

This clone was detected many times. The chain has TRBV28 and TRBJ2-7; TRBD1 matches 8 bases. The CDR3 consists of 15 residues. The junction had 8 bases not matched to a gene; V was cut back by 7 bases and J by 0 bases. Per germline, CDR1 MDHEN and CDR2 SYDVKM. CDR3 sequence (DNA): TGTGCCAGCACCCTCCGAGACAGGGGCTCCTACGAGCAGTACTTC. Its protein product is CASTLRDRGSYEQYF.

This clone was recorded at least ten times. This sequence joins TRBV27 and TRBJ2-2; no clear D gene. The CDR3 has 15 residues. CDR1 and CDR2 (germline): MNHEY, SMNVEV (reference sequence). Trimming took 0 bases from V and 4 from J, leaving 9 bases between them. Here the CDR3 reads CASSLSSIITGELFF. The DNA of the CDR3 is TGTGCCAGCAGTTTATCGTCCATAATCACCGGGGAGCTGTTTTTT.